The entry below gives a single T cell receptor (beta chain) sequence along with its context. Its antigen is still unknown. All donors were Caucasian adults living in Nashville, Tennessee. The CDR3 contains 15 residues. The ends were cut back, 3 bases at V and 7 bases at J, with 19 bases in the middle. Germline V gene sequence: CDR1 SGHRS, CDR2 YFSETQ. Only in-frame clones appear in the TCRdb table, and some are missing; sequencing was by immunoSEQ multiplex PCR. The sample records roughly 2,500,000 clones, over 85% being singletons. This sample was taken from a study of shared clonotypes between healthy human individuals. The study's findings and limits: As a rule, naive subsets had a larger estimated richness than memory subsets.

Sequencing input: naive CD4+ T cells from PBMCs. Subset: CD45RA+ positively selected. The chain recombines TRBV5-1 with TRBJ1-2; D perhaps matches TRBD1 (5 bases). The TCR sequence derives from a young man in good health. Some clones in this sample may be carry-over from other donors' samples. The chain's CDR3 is CASSSGTPLSPGYTF. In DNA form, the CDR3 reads TGCGCCAGCAGCTCCGGGACGCCCCTTAGCCCTGGCTACACCTTC.